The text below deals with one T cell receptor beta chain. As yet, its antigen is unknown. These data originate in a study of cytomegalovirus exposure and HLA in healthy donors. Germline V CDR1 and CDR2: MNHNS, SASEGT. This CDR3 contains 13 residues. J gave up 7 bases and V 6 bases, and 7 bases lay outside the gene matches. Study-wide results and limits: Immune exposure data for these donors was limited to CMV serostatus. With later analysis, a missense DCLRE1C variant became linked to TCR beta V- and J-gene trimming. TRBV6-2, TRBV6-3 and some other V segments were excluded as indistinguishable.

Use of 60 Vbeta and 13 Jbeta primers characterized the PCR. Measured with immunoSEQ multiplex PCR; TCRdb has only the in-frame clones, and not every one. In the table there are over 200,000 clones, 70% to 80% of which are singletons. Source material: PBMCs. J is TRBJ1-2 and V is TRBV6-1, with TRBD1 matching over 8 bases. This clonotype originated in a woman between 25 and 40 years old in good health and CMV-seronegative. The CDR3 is CASRETGAGGYTF. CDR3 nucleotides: TGTGCCAGCAGGGAGACAGGGGCTGGTGGCTACACCTTC.